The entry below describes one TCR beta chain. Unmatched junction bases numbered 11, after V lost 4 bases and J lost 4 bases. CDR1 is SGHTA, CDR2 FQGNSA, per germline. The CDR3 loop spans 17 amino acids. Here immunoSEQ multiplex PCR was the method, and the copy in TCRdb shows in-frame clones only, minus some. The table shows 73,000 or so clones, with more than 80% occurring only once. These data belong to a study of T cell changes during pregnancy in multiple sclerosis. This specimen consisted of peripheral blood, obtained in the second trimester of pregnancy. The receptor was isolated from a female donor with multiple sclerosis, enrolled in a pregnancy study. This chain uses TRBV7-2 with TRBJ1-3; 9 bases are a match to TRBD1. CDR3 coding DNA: TGTGCCAGCAGCTCCCAACCGGGGACAGGGAGAGGAAACACCATATATTTT. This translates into CASSSQPGTGRGNTIYF.